One sample yielded the 24 T cell receptor beta chains listed below, sequenced in a study of T cell changes during pregnancy in multiple sclerosis (dated by TCRdb to the late 2010s). The receptor library was made with the immunoSEQ multiplex PCR assay. The table was pulled from immuneACCESS by TCRdb, which kept in-frame rearrangements only. Such tables lose some clones; where checked, under half of the loss comes from unresolved V genes, and the rest has no known cause. The sample data list 100,000 or so clones, and approximately 90% of these were observed just once. More than 0.95% of the sample goes to the ten largest clones. The sample here was peripheral blood, taken in the second trimester of pregnancy. These receptor sequences come from a female donor with multiple sclerosis, enrolled in a pregnancy study.

The rearrangement uses TRBV19 and TRBJ2-1; 10 bases are shared with TRBD2. The V gene's germline CDR1 is LNHDA and CDR2 SQIVND (reference sequence). The trim removed 1 base at V and 10 bases at J, leaving 10 bases unmatched. The CDR3 sequence is 16 residues long. The CDR3 DNA sequence: TGTGCCAGTAGTATAGTCAGCGGGGGGGCATTCGGGGAGCAGTTCTTC. As protein: CASSIVSGGAFGEQFF. The full variable domain, completed using reference TRBV19 and TRBJ2-1, is DGGITQSPKYLFRKEGQNVTLSCEQNLNHDAMYWYRQDPGQGLRLIYYSQIVNDFQKGDIAEGYSVSREKKESFPLTVTSAQKNPTAFYLCASSIVSGGAFGEQFFGPGTRLTVL.

The J gene is TRBJ1-1, the V gene TRBV19, with TRBD1 matching over 10 bases. The CDR3 has 14 residues. V dropped 5 bases and J dropped 4; count of bases not matched to a gene: 4. Per the germline V gene, CDR1 is LNHDA and CDR2 is SQIVND (reference sequence). The CDR3 is CASSGQGGTTEAFF. The CDR3 coding sequence is TGTGCCAGTAGTGGACAGGGGGGGACCACTGAAGCTTTCTTT. The entire variable domain, with the rest obtained from reference TRBV19 and TRBJ1-1, is as follows: DGGITQSPKYLFRKEGQNVTLSCEQNLNHDAMYWYRQDPGQGLRLIYYSQIVNDFQKGDIAEGYSVSREKKESFPLTVTSAQKNPTAFYLCASSGQGGTTEAFFGQGTRLTVV.

The chain recombines TRBV5-1 with TRBJ2-7, with TRBD1 identical over 9 bases. V dropped 4 bases and J dropped 3; count of bases not matched to a gene: 8. The CDR3 loop spans 15 amino acids. Germline V CDR1 and CDR2: SGHRS, YFSETQ. DNA for the CDR3: TGCGCCAGCAGCCCGGGACAGGGAGTCGACTACGAGCAGTACTTC. This codes for CASSPGQGVDYEQYF.

The rearrangement links TRBV25-1 to TRBJ1-4; 7 nucleotides line up with TRBD1. The V gene's germline CDR1 is MGHDK and CDR2 SYGVNS. The CDR3 sequence is 16 residues long. V lost 5 bases, J lost 4 bases, and 10 bases stayed unmatched. In nucleotides, the CDR3 is TGTGCCAGCAGTTTACCGAGGGGGCGGGGTAATGAAAAACTGTTTTTT. Protein: CASSLPRGRGNEKLFF.

This CDR3 is CASSLDPGGTEAFF. The CDR3 coding sequence is TGTGCCAGCAGCTTGGACCCGGGGGGCACTGAAGCTTTCTTT. V and J are TRBV5-4 and TRBJ1-1; possible D gene TRBD1, 5 bases. Germline CDR1 and CDR2: SGHNT and YYREEE (reference sequence). This CDR3 has 14 amino acids. Trimming removed 0 bases from V and 4 bases from J, with 10 bases in between.

The V call is TRBV6-1, the J call TRBJ1-1, with D perhaps matching TRBD1 (5 bases). Trimming took 6 bases from V and 3 from J, leaving 17 bases between them. CDR3 length equals 15 residues. Germline values: CDR1 MNHNS, CDR2 SASEGT. The CDR3 DNA reads TGTGCCAGCAGGGCCAGGGTTGGTGAGTACACTGAAGCTTTCTTT. Translation gives CASRARVGEYTEAFF.

Only a few counts were recorded for this clone. The V call is TRBV5-1, the J call TRBJ2-2; TRBD2 matches 8 bases. The length of the CDR3 is 16 residues. V lost 4 bases to trimming and J lost 1 base; unmatched junction nucleotides: 6. Germline V gene sequence: CDR1 SGHRS, CDR2 YFSETQ. CDR3 in amino acids: CASSPLAGGNTGELFF. In DNA form, the CDR3 reads TGCGCCAGCAGCCCCCTGGCGGGGGGGAACACCGGGGAGCTGTTTTTT.

This clone was detected only a few times. The chain links TRBV4-1 to TRBJ1-2; D gene unclear. The CDR3 loop spans 13 amino acids. Trimming pared 2 bases from V and 6 bases from J, leaving 10 bases between. Germline values: CDR1 MGHRA, CDR2 YSYEKL. The CDR3 spells CASSQPLSDGYTF. CDR3 bases: TGCGCCAGCAGCCAACCTCTTTCTGATGGCTACACCTTC.

V usage is TRBV19 and J usage is TRBJ1-1; D is undetermined. Germline assignment: CDR1 LNHDA and CDR2 SQIVND (reference sequence). The CDR3 spans 15 residues. V shed 1 base and J shed 1 base, with 10 bases lying between them. In DNA form, the CDR3 reads TGTGCCAGTAGTATAGGTAACAGTGGGAACACTGAAGCTTTCTTT. Amino acids: CASSIGNSGNTEAFF. The complete variable domain, with remaining parts taken from reference TRBV19 and TRBJ1-1, reads DGGITQSPKYLFRKEGQNVTLSCEQNLNHDAMYWYRQDPGQGLRLIYYSQIVNDFQKGDIAEGYSVSREKKESFPLTVTSAQKNPTAFYLCASSIGNSGNTEAFFGQGTRLTVV.

The CDR3 reads CASSYTGFYGYTF. The CDR3 nucleotides are TGTGCCAGCAGCTACACAGGGTTCTATGGCTACACCTTC. This chain joins TRBV5-8 and TRBJ1-2, with a weak D call TRBD1 (6 bases). Per the germline V gene, CDR1 is SGHTS and CDR2 is YDEGEE. V gave up 3 bases and J gave up 4 bases, with 10 bases separating them. This CDR3 has 13 residues.

There are a few counts of this clone. The V and J genes are TRBV12-5 and TRBJ1-2; 7 bases are a match to TRBD1. This CDR3 has 16 residues. The trim removed 6 bases at V and 7 bases at J, leaving 17 bases unmatched. Germline-derived CDR1 and CDR2 are LGHNT and FRNRAP. In nucleotides, the CDR3 is TGTGCTAGTGGACCCAGCCTCTCAGCAGGGGGTATTGGCTACACCTTC. Translation: CASGPSLSAGGIGYTF. Combining the CDR3 with reference TRBV12-5 and TRBJ1-2 gives the whole variable domain DARVTQTPRHKVTEMGQEVTMRCQPILGHNTVFWYRQTMMQGLELLAYFRNRAPLDDSGMPKDRFSAEMPDATLATLKIQPSEPRDSAVYFCASGPSLSAGGIGYTFGSGTRLTVV.

The genes are TRBV2 and TRBJ1-1; D is unresolved. The CDR3 spans 12 residues. Germline V gives CDR1 SNHLY, CDR2 FYNNEI. V lost 3 bases, J lost 4 bases, and 6 bases lay in between. In nucleotides, the CDR3 is TGTGCCAGCAGTGATACGGTCACTGAAGCTTTCTTT. Protein product: CASSDTVTEAFF.

This chain links TRBV29-1 with TRBJ1-2; the D is unclear. Trimming shortened V by 0 bases and J by 4 bases, and 12 bases separated the two germline ends. CDR3 length: 14 amino acids. Germline V lookup: CDR1 SQVTM, CDR2 ANQGSEA. The CDR3 reads CSVEDEDGGYGYTF. DNA for the CDR3: TGCAGCGTTGAAGATGAGGACGGAGGCTATGGCTACACCTTC.

The genes are TRBV5-1 and TRBJ2-7, with D possibly being TRBD1 (6 bases). Trimming took off 4 bases at V and 2 bases at J, with 13 bases between the two ends. Germline CDR1 is SGHRS and CDR2 is YFSETQ. CDR3 size: 14 residues. The CDR3 sequence is CASSVQGEAYEQYF. Here the CDR3 DNA reads TGCGCCAGCAGCGTACAGGGAGAGGCCTACGAGCAGTACTTC.

This chain uses TRBV7-8 with TRBJ2-7; no firm D call. The CDR3 is 15 residues long. Germline V lookup: CDR1 SGHVS, CDR2 FQNEAQ. V dropped 2 bases and J dropped 0 bases, with 11 bases sitting between them. DNA of the CDR3: TGTGCCAGCAGCTTATACCCAGGAATCTCCTACGAGCAGTACTTC. Translation: CASSLYPGISYEQYF.

The V gene is TRBV9, the J gene TRBJ2-1, with unresolved D. The CDR3 runs to 14 residues. V lost 4 bases, J lost 0 bases, and 8 bases lay in between. Germline V CDR1 and CDR2: SGDLS, YYNGEE. CDR3 sequence reads: CASSPYNSYNEQFF. CDR3 nucleotides: TGTGCCAGCAGCCCTTACAACTCCTACAATGAGCAGTTCTTC. The complete variable domain, with remaining parts taken from reference TRBV9 and TRBJ2-1, reads DSGVTQTPKHLITATGQRVTLRCSPRSGDLSVYWYQQSLDQGLQFLIQYYNGEERAKGNILERFSAQQFPDLHSELNLSSLELGDSALYFCASSPYNSYNEQFFGPGTRLTVL.

J is TRBJ1-2 and V is TRBV27, with D perhaps matching TRBD1 (5 bases). V was trimmed by 4 bases and J by 6 bases, leaving 12 bases between them. This CDR3 spans 13 amino acids. Germline-derived CDR1 and CDR2 are MNHEY and SMNVEV (reference sequence). CDR3 coding DNA: TGTGCCAGCAGTTCCGGACAATATCATGGCTACACCTTC. Translation: CASSSGQYHGYTF.

The chain has TRBV6-4 and TRBJ1-2; 9 bases fit TRBD1. The V segment lost 6 bases and the J segment 6 bases; nucleotides outside the gene matches: 5. Germline CDR1 reads MRHNA; CDR2 reads SNTAGT. The CDR3 consists of 13 residues. CDR3 nucleotide sequence: TGTGCCAGCAGAAACCGGGACAGGGATGGCTACACCTTC. This gives the protein CASRNRDRDGYTF.

This rearrangement joins TRBV6-6 to TRBJ2-7; 8 bases map to TRBD2. The CDR3 contains 14 residues. V trimming: 7 bases; J trimming: 0 bases; junction bases outside the gene matches: 5. Germline V gene sequence: CDR1 MNHNY, CDR2 SVGAGI (reference sequence). The DNA for the CDR3 is TGTGCCAGCACGCTAGCGGGTGGCTCCTACGAGCAGTACTTC. Amino acid sequence: CASTLAGGSYEQYF.

The V call is TRBV5-1, the J call TRBJ1-4; unclear D gene. This CDR3 is built from 14 residues. V was shortened by 0 bases and J by 7 bases, with 10 bases between the two germline ends. The germline CDR1 and CDR2 sequences are SGHRS and YFSETQ. The CDR3 here is CASSLEGLPEKLFF. For the CDR3, the DNA is TGCGCCAGCAGCTTGGAAGGACTCCCTGAAAAACTGTTTTTT.

This sequence joins TRBV6-5 and TRBJ1-2, with 9 bases fitting TRBD1. The J segment lost 6 bases and the V segment lost 5 bases, leaving 10 bases of the junction unmatched. The CDR3 has 15 residues. Looked up from germline, CDR1 is MNHEY and CDR2 is SVGAGI. The CDR3 sequence is CASSLASGQGNGYTF. The CDR3 DNA sequence: TGTGCCAGCAGTCTAGCCTCGGGACAGGGTAATGGCTACACCTTC.

V is TRBV6-6 and J is TRBJ2-5; perhaps TRBD1 as D (6 bases). Germline V gene sequence: CDR1 MNHNY, CDR2 SVGAGI (reference sequence). This CDR3 is built from 14 residues. Trimming shortened V by 0 bases and J by 1 base, and 6 bases separated the two germline ends. The CDR3 is CASSYSGGQETQYF. The DNA of the CDR3 is TGTGCCAGCAGTTACTCAGGGGGCCAAGAGACCCAGTACTTC.

The chain employs TRBV6-5 and TRBJ1-2; tentative D call: TRBD1 (5 bases). The CDR3 totals 13 residues. The germline V gene encodes CDR1 MNHEY and CDR2 SVGAGI. V was clipped by 5 bases and J by 5 bases, with 12 bases between them. The CDR3 nucleotides read TGTGCCAGCAGTAAAGGGACTCAGTATGGCTACACCTTC. It is translated as CASSKGTQYGYTF.

V is TRBV5-5 and J is TRBJ2-6; possible D gene TRBD1, 6 bases. CDR3 length: 15 residues. The germline V gene has CDR1 SGHKS and CDR2 YYEKEE (reference sequence). Trimming cost V 5 bases and J 2 bases, with 11 bases left between them. DNA of the CDR3: TGTGCCAGCAGTTACAGGGCAGCTGGGGCCAACGTCCTGACTTTC. Its protein is CASSYRAAGANVLTF.